The clone carrying this TCR beta chain has just a few counts. The sample originates from a study of T-cell reconstitution after alpha-beta-depleted transplantation in children. V was clipped by 2 bases and J by 1 base; unmatched bases: 6. There are 18 residues in the CDR3. Germline values: CDR1 MNHEY, CDR2 SVGEGT. Unique molecular identifiers tagged the TCRbeta library. TCRdb passed the PCR reads through MiXCR, listing each CDR3 protein once. The data hold about 360,000 distinct CDR3 sequences, with about an eighth observed a single time. The J gene is TRBJ2-6, the V gene TRBV6-2 or TRBV6-3; 9 nucleotides line up with TRBD1. The source is a human donor who donated a stem cell graft to a child with Fanconi anemia. This material consisted of PBMCs, taken from the stem cell graft. The DNA for the CDR3 is TGTGCCAGCAGTTACCCAACAGGGGGCGGTTCTGGGGCCAACGTCCTGACTTTC. It specifies CASSYPTGGGSGANVLTF.